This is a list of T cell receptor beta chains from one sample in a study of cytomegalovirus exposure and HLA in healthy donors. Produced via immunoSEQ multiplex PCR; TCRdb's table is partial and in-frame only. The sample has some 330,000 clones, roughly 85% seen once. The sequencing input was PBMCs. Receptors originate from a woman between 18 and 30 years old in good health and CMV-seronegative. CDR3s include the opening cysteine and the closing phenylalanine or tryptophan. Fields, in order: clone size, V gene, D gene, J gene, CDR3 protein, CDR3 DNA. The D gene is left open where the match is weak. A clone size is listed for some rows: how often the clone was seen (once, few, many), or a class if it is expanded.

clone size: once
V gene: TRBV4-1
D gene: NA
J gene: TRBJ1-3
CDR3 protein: CASSPHPAEGSGNTIYF
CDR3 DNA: TGCGCCAGCAGCCCACATCCGGCGGAAGGCTCTGGAAACACCATATATTTT

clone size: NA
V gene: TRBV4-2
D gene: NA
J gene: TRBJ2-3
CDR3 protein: CASSQESGEGTTDTQYF
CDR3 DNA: TGTGCCAGCAGCCAAGAGAGTGGCGAGGGTACCACAGATACGCAGTATTTT

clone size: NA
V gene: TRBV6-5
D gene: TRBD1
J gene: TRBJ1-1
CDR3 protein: CASRTGGGSAEAFF
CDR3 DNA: TGTGCCAGCAGAACAGGGGGCGGGTCGGCTGAAGCTTTCTTT

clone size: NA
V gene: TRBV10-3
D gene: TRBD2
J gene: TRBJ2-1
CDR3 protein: CAISGTSVDNEQFF
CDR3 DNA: TGTGCCATCAGTGGCACTAGCGTCGACAATGAGCAGTTCTTC

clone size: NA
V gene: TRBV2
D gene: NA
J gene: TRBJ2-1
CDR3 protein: CASREGPYNEQFF
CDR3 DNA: TGTGCCAGCAGGGAGGGACCCTACAATGAGCAGTTCTTC

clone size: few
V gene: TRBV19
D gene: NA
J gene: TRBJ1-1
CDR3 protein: CASSGGVMNTEAFF
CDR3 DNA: TGTGCCAGTAGCGGGGGGGTTATGAACACTGAAGCTTTCTTT

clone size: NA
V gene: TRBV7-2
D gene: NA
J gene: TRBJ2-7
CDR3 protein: CASSLQGLPDEQYF
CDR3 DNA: TGTGCCAGCAGCCTTCAGGGGCTCCCGGACGAGCAGTACTTC

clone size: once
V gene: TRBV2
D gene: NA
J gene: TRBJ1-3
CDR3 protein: CASQTASGNTIYF
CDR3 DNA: TGTGCCAGCCAGACAGCCTCTGGAAACACCATATATTTT

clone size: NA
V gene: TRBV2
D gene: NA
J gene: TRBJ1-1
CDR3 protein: CASRTVSSLNTEAFF
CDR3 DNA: TGTGCCTCAAGGACAGTTAGCTCTTTGAACACTGAAGCTTTCTTT

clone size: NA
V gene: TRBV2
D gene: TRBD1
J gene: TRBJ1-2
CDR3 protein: CASTGTGVNYGYTF
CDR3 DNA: TGTGCCAGCACTGGGACAGGGGTTAACTATGGCTACACCTTC

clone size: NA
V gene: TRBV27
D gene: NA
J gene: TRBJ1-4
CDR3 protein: CASSHGGRSPEKLFF
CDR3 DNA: TGTGCCAGCAGTCACGGGGGACGCTCCCCCGAAAAACTGTTTTTT

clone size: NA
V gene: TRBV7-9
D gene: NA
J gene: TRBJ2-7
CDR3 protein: CASSLARDSPYEQYF
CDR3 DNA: TGTGCCAGCAGCTTAGCCAGGGACTCTCCCTACGAGCAGTACTTC

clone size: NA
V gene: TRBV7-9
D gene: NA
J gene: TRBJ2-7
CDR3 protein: CASSFLGAYEQYF
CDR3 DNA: TGTGCCAGCAGCTTTCTAGGGGCCTACGAGCAGTACTTC

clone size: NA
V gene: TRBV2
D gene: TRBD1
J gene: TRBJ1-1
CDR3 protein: CASSALTGGVSEAFF
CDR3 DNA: TGTGCCAGCAGCGCACTAACAGGGGGCGTCTCTGAAGCTTTCTTT

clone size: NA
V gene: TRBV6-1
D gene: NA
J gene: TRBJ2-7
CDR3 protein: CASREDEYSYEQYF
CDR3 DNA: TGTGCCAGCAGAGAGGATGAGTACTCCTACGAGCAGTACTTC

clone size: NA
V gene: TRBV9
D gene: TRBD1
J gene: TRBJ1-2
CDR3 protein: CASSVAGQANYGYTF
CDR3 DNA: TGTGCCAGCAGCGTAGCCGGACAGGCAAACTATGGCTACACCTTC

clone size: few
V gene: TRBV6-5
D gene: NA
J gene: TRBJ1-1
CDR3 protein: CASSRGTEAFF
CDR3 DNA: TGTGCCAGCAGCCGGGGAACTGAAGCTTTCTTT

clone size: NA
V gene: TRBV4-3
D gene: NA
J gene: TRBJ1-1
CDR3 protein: CASSPTGMNTEAFF
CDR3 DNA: TGCGCCAGCAGCCCTACGGGGATGAACACTGAAGCTTTCTTT

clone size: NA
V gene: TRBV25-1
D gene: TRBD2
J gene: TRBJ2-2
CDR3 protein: CASGGLAANTGELFF
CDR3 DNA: TGTGCCAGCGGTGGACTAGCCGCTAACACCGGGGAGCTGTTTTTT

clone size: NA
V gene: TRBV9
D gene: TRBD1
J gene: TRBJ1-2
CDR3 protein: CASSVVDRGPFNYGYTF
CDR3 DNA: TGTGCCAGCAGCGTAGTGGACAGGGGACCGTTTAACTATGGCTACACCTTC

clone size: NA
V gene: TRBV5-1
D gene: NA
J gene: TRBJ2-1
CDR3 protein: CASSLDGSYNEQFF
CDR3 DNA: TGCGCCAGCAGCTTGGACGGGAGTTACAATGAGCAGTTCTTC

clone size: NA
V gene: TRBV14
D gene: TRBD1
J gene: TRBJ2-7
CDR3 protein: CASSLETGGGYEQYF
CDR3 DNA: TGTGCCAGCAGCCTAGAGACAGGGGGCGGCTACGAGCAGTACTTC

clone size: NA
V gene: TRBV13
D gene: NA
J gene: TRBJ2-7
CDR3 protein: CASSSRGSGTYEQYF
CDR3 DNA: TGTGCCAGCAGCTCCCGTGGTAGCGGTACCTACGAGCAGTACTTC

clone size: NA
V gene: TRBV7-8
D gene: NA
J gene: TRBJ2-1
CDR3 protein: CASSLTRQAYSDDSYNEQFF
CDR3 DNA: TGTGCCAGCAGCTTAACCCGACAGGCCTATAGCGACGACTCCTACAATGAGCAGTTCTTC

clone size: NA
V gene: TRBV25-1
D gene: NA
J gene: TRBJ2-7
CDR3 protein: CASSEFNEQYF
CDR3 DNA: TGTGCCAGCAGTGAATTTAACGAGCAGTACTTC

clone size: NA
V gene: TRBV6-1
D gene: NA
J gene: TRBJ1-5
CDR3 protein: CASSRGATQHF
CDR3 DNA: TGTGCCAGCAGTCGGGGGGCAACCCAGCATTTT

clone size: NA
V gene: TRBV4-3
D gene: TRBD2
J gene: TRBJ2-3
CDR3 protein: CASSQDMGLAGGPQYF
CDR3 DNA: TGCGCCAGCAGCCAAGATATGGGACTAGCGGGAGGACCGCAGTATTTT

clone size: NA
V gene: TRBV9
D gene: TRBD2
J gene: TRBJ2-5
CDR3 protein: CASSPHPASGVQETQYF
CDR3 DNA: TGTGCCAGCAGCCCACATCCTGCTAGCGGGGTCCAAGAGACCCAGTACTTC

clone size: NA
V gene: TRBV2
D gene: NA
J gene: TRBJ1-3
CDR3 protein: CASRVQGSSGNTIYF
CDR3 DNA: TGTGCCAGCAGGGTACAGGGCTCGTCTGGAAACACCATATATTTT

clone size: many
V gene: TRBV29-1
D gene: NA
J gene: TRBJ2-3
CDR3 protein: CSVEGPSYGGTSTDTQYF
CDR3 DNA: TGCAGCGTTGAAGGCCCGAGCTATGGGGGGACTAGCACAGATACGCAGTATTTT

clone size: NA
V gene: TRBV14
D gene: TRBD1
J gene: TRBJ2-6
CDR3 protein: CASSSLDRAKANVLTF
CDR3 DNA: TGTGCCAGCAGTTCGTTAGACAGGGCAAAGGCCAACGTCCTGACTTTC

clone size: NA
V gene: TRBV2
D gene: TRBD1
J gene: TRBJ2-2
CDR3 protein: CASGLGTGWDTGELFF
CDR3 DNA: TGTGCCAGCGGGCTAGGGACAGGGTGGGACACCGGGGAGCTGTTTTTT

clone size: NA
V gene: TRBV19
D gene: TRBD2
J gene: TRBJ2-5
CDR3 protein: CASRGAAGERETQYF
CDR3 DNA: TGTGCCAGTAGAGGAGCGGCGGGAGAACGCGAGACCCAGTACTTC

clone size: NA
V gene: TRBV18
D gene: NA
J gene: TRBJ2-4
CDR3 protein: CASSTSGVTGDTKPHIQYF
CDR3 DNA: TGTGCCAGCTCAACCTCGGGGGTTACCGGGGATACCAAACCACACATTCAGTACTTC

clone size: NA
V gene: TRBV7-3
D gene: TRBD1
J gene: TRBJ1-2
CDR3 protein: CASSSGTGGLGYTF
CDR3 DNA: TGTGCCAGCAGCTCTGGGACAGGGGGCTTGGGCTACACCTTC

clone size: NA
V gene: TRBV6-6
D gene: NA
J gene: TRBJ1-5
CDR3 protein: CASSYSQSQPQHF
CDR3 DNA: TGTGCCAGCAGTTACTCACAATCTCAGCCCCAGCATTTT

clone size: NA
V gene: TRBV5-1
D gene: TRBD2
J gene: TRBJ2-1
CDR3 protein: CASSDGLAGWRVNEQFF
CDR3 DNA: TGCGCCAGCAGCGACGGACTAGCGGGATGGCGCGTTAATGAGCAGTTCTTC

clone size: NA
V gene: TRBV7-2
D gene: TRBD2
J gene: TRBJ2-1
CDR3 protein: CASSPGTRGYEQFF
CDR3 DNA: TGTGCCAGCAGCCCTGGGACTAGGGGCTATGAGCAGTTCTTC

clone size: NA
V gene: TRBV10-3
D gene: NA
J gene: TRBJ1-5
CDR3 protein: CAISESGRGSNQPQHF
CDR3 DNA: TGTGCCATCAGTGAGTCGGGTAGAGGGAGCAATCAGCCCCAGCATTTT

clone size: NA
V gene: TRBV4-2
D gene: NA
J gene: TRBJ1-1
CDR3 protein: CASSRRQDEAFF
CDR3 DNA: TGTGCCAGCAGCCGAAGACAGGATGAAGCTTTCTTT

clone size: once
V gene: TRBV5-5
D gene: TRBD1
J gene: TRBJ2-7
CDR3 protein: CASTGQTSYEQYF
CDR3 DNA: TGTGCCAGCACGGGACAGACATCCTACGAGCAGTACTTC

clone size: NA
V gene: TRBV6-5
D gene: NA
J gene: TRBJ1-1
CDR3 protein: CASSLRLSTNTEAFF
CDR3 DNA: TGTGCCAGCAGCTTGCGACTCTCCACGAACACTGAAGCTTTCTTT

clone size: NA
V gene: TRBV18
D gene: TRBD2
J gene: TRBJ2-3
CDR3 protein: CASSPDRSGSRDTQYF
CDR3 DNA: TGTGCCAGCTCACCAGACCGTAGCGGGAGTCGGGATACGCAGTATTTT

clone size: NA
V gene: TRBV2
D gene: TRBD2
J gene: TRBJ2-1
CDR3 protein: CARSRLAGYNEQFF
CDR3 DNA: TGTGCCAGAAGCCGACTAGCGGGATACAATGAGCAGTTCTTC

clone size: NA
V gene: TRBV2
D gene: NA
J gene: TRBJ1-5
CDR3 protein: CASSASGRETHQPQHF
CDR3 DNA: TGTGCCAGCAGTGCTTCTGGGAGGGAAACCCATCAGCCCCAGCATTTT